Shown below are 3 T cell receptor beta chains from a single sample sequenced in a study of blood T cell repertoires in COVID-19. Profiling relied on immunoSEQ multiplex PCR, and the TCRdb table lists in-frame clones only, not all of them. Of 260,000 or so clones listed, about four fifths are singletons. The material sequenced was peripheral blood. These TCRs come from a woman of 80 years or more with COVID-19, enrolled during active disease.

The J gene is TRBJ1-2, the V gene TRBV19; D perhaps matches TRBD1 (5 bases). Per the germline V gene, CDR1 is LNHDA and CDR2 is SQIVND (reference sequence). The CDR3 consists of 13 residues. Deletions cut 3 bases from V and 7 bases from J, with 12 bases between. The CDR3 region has the DNA TGTGCCAGTAGTATTCTGGGGGGAGTTGGCTACACCTTC. It is translated as CASSILGGVGYTF.

This sequence joins TRBV27 and TRBJ2-7; D call uncertain. Germline V lookup: CDR1 MNHEY, CDR2 SMNVEV (reference sequence). The CDR3 runs 13 residues. V lost 4 bases, J lost 1 base, and 8 bases lay in between. In DNA form, the CDR3 reads TGTGCCAGCAGTTCCCCTAGGTCCTACGAGCAGTACTTC. Residues: CASSSPRSYEQYF.

The V call is TRBV27, the J call TRBJ2-2, with D perhaps matching TRBD2 (5 bases). Trimming left V 2 bases short and J 8 bases short, with 9 bases between. The CDR3 is made up of 13 amino acids. The germline gives CDR1 MNHEY, CDR2 SMNVEV (reference sequence). CDR3 bases: TGTGCCAGCAGTTTAGAGGTAGCGGGGGAGCTGTTTTTT. This gives the protein CASSLEVAGELFF.